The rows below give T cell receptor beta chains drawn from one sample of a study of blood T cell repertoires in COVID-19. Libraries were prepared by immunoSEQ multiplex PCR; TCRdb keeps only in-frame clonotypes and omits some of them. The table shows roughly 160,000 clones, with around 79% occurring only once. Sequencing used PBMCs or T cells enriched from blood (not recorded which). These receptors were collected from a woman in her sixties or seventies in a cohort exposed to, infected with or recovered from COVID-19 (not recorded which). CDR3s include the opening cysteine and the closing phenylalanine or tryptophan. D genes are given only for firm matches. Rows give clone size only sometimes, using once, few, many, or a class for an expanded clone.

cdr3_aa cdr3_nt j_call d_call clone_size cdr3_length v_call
CASSLPQGTVKAFF TGTGCCAGCAGTTTACCACAGGGGACCGTTAAAGCTTTCTTT TRBJ1-1 TRBD1 NA 14 TRBV28
CASSQGATTNEQFF TGTGCCAGCAGCCAAGGGGCTACCACGAATGAGCAGTTCTTC TRBJ2-1 NA NA 14 TRBV3-1/TRBV3-2
CASRSGEASTDTQYF TGTGCCAGTCGTAGCGGGGAGGCTAGCACAGATACGCAGTATTTT TRBJ2-3 TRBD2 NA 15 TRBV7-8
CASGSPNSEKLFF TGTGCTAGTGGTTCCCCAAACAGCGAAAAACTGTTTTTT TRBJ1-4 NA NA 13 TRBV12-5
CATRPGLAGGFDTQYF TGTGCCACTCGGCCGGGACTAGCGGGAGGGTTCGATACGCAGTATTTT TRBJ2-3 TRBD2 NA 16 TRBV24-1
CASSFHGTSGTYNEQFF TGTGCCAGCAGCTTCCACGGGACTAGCGGGACCTACAATGAGCAGTTCTTC TRBJ2-1 TRBD2 NA 17 TRBV7-9
CATWRGDFNEQFF TGTGCCACATGGCGGGGGGACTTCAATGAGCAGTTCTTC TRBJ2-1 TRBD2 NA 13 TRBV19
CASSPGVVTDTQYF TGCGCCAGCAGTCCGGGAGTAGTAACAGATACGCAGTATTTT TRBJ2-3 NA NA 14 TRBV5-1
CASSLGASGGYQETQYF TGTGCCAGCAGCTTGGGGGCTAGCGGGGGGTACCAAGAGACCCAGTACTTC TRBJ2-5 TRBD2 NA 17 TRBV5-4
CASGHFSDQPQHF TGTGCTAGTGGTCATTTCTCGGATCAGCCCCAGCATTTT TRBJ1-5 NA NA 13 TRBV12-5
CASSFPGELFF TGTGCCAGCAGTTTTCCGGGGGAGCTGTTTTTT TRBJ2-2 NA NA 11 TRBV28
CASSLVGSADTQYF TGTGCCAGCAGCTTGGTCGGGTCGGCAGATACGCAGTATTTT TRBJ2-3 NA NA 14 TRBV5-4
CAWSVQGGRNIQYF TGTGCCTGGAGTGTACAGGGGGGGAGAAACATTCAGTACTTC TRBJ2-4 NA few 14 TRBV30
CASSLFSGGVTGELFF TGCGCCAGCAGCTTGTTTTCGGGAGGGGTCACCGGGGAGCTGTTTTTT TRBJ2-2 TRBD2 NA 16 TRBV5-1
CASSSQGLDTGELFF TGTGCCAGCAGCTCACAGGGATTGGACACCGGGGAGCTGTTTTTT TRBJ2-2 NA NA 15 TRBV7-9
CASSRGGAKAFF TGTGCCAGCAGCAGGGGGGGGGCAAAGGCTTTCTTT TRBJ1-1 NA NA 12 TRBV7-2